These T cell receptor beta chains were read from a single sample in a study of T cell changes during pregnancy in multiple sclerosis. Repertoires were generated with immunoSEQ multiplex PCR, while TCRdb's copy carries only in-frame clones and drops some. The data show nearly 110,000 clones, about 90% seen once. The specimen was peripheral blood, collected before pregnancy. The receptors were sampled from a female donor with multiple sclerosis, enrolled in a pregnancy study. Both conserved end residues are part of each CDR3. A D gene is named only where the DNA matches it firmly. Clone size is shown for a subset of rows, as once, few, many or a class of expanded clone.

j_call clone_size v_call d_call cdr3_nt cdr3_aa
TRBJ2-7 . TRBV4-1 TRBD2 TGCGCCAGCAGCCAAGAGGGAGGGATGGGGGAGCAGTACTTC CASSQEGGMGEQYF
TRBJ1-2 . TRBV13 TRBD1 TGTGCCAGCAGCTTAGGTGGGACAGGGCAACCCTATGGCTACACCTTC CASSLGGTGQPYGYTF
TRBJ1-1 . TRBV5-6 . TGTGCCAGCAGCAGCCAGGGTAAAGCTGAAGCTTTCTTT CASSSQGKAEAFF
TRBJ2-3 . TRBV4-1 . TGCGCCAGCAGCCAAGTCCCGGGAATCACAGATACGCAGTATTTT CASSQVPGITDTQYF
TRBJ1-1 . TRBV6-1 . TGTGCCAGCAGTAGTCTTCGGACTGAAGCTTTCTTT CASSSLRTEAFF
TRBJ2-5 . TRBV19 . TGTGCCAGTAGTATAGCAGGTACAGAGACCCAGTACTTC CASSIAGTETQYF
TRBJ1-2 once TRBV27 TRBD1 TGTGCCAGCAGACCCGACAGGGGGGCACTGTACTACACCTTC CASRPDRGALYYTF
TRBJ1-6 . TRBV30 TRBD1 TGTGCCTGGAGGACTCATGCGGGGACAGGGGTCTCACCCCTCCACTTT CAWRTHAGTGVSPLHF
TRBJ1-1 . TRBV18 . TGTGCCAGCTCCCTACCGGGACTTGGTTACACTGAAGCTTTCTTT CASSLPGLGYTEAFF
TRBJ1-4 . TRBV10-3 . TGTGCCATCAGTGAGTTCCGAGGGTCTAATGAAAAACTGTTTTTT CAISEFRGSNEKLFF
TRBJ2-1 . TRBV30 TRBD2 TGTGCCTGGGGGACTAGCGGCTACAATGAGCAGTTCTTC CAWGTSGYNEQFF
TRBJ1-2 . TRBV4-1 . TGCGCCAGCAGCCAACTGAACGGTATGCTCTATGGCTACACCTTC CASSQLNGMLYGYTF
TRBJ2-5 . TRBV5-8 TRBD2 TGTGCCAGCAGCTTGGGTCTAGCGGGGGAGGGCGAGACCCAGTACTTC CASSLGLAGEGETQYF
TRBJ2-3 once TRBV7-3 TRBD2 TGTGCCAGCAGCTTAGCGTCTGGCGGGAGGGCCGGCACAGATACGCAGTATTTT CASSLASGGRAGTDTQYF
TRBJ2-7 . TRBV29-1 TRBD1 TGCAGCGTTTACGGGACAGTCGACGGCGAGCAGTACTTC CSVYGTVDGEQYF
TRBJ2-7 . TRBV30 TRBD2 TGTGCCTGGAGCGGGGGGATGACCTACGAGCAGTACTTC CAWSGGMTYEQYF
TRBJ2-7 . TRBV7-2 TRBD1 TGTGCCAGCAGCATAACTTTAGGGACAGCGTACGAGCAGTACTTC CASSITLGTAYEQYF
TRBJ2-1 once TRBV27 . TGTGCCAGCAAGGGAGACCATGAGCAGTTCTTC CASKGDHEQFF
TRBJ1-5 . TRBV28 . TGTGCCAGCATGGGCGTCACAGGGATGAATCAGCCCCAGCATTTT CASMGVTGMNQPQHF
TRBJ2-2 . TRBV28 . TGTGCCAGCACAGGGGTGAACACCGGGGAGCTGTTTTTT CASTGVNTGELFF
TRBJ2-3 once TRBV4-3 TRBD2 TGCGCCAGCAGCCAAGATGCAGCGGGGACCCTTACAGATACGCAGTATTTT CASSQDAAGTLTDTQYF
TRBJ2-3 . TRBV6-6 . TGTGCCAGCAACCCGGGGAAAACTAGCACAGATACGCAGTATTTT CASNPGKTSTDTQYF
TRBJ2-5 . TRBV4-1 TRBD2 TGCGCCAGCAGCTCAGGAGTCGGCGGGGGGATGGAGACCCAGTACTTC CASSSGVGGGMETQYF
TRBJ2-1 . TRBV9 TRBD2 TGTGCCAGCAGCGTGGAGGGGGGTTTAGCGGGGCTAGATTACAATGAGCAGTTCTTC CASSVEGGLAGLDYNEQFF
TRBJ2-1 . TRBV25-1 TRBD1 TGTGCCAGCAGTCGCCGGGACAGCTCCTACAATGAGCAGTTCTTC CASSRRDSSYNEQFF
TRBJ2-1 . TRBV10-3 . TGTGCCATCAGTGATAGAAGGAGCTCCTACAATGAGCAGTTCTTC CAISDRRSSYNEQFF
TRBJ2-1 once TRBV7-3 TRBD2 TGTGCCAGCAGCTTACAAAGGACTAGTACCTACAATGAGCAGTTCTTC CASSLQRTSTYNEQFF
TRBJ2-3 . TRBV6-5 TRBD2 TGTGCCAGCAGTTTGCTAGCGGCTAGCACAGATACGCAGTATTTT CASSLLAASTDTQYF
TRBJ2-5 . TRBV6-4 TRBD2 TGTGCCAGCAGTGACTCTAGCGGGAGAGAGACCCAGTACTTC CASSDSSGRETQYF
TRBJ2-3 . TRBV6-4 TRBD2 TGTGCCAGCAGTGAGAGAGCGGGAGTTTCAGATACGCAGTATTTT CASSERAGVSDTQYF
TRBJ2-5 once TRBV7-9 TRBD1 TGTGCCAGCAGCTTGAACAGGGGAAGGGAAGAGACCCAGTACTTC CASSLNRGREETQYF
TRBJ1-2 . TRBV6-1 TRBD1 TGTGCCAGCAGTGAGGACAGGCGTTGGTACTATGGCTACACCTTC CASSEDRRWYYGYTF
TRBJ1-4 . TRBV28 TRBD1 TGTGCCAGCAGTTTAGGCACAGGGGGCGCGGTAAAACTGTTTTTT CASSLGTGGAVKLFF
TRBJ2-7 . TRBV11-3 TRBD2 TGTGCCAGCAGCACCCGGGGGGGGCCCGGCGAGCAGTACTTC CASSTRGGPGEQYF
TRBJ1-1 once TRBV5-1 . TGCGCCAGCAGCTTGGCCAATGTGAACACTGAAGCTTTCTTT CASSLANVNTEAFF
TRBJ2-7 once TRBV28 TRBD2 TGTGCCAGCAGTTTACCTAGCGGGCTAAACTACGAGCAGTACTTC CASSLPSGLNYEQYF
TRBJ2-7 . TRBV7-8 . TGTGCCAGCAGCTCCAACTACGAGCAGTACTTC CASSSNYEQYF
TRBJ1-5 . TRBV6-1 TRBD1 TGTGCCAGCAGTTGGGACAGATCCGGTGGTCAGCCCCAGCATTTT CASSWDRSGGQPQHF
TRBJ2-7 . TRBV28 . TGTGCCAGCAGTTTAATGAATCAGGCCGAGCAGTACTTC CASSLMNQAEQYF
TRBJ1-2 . TRBV30 . TGTGCCTGGTCCTGGGGGGAGGACTATGGCTACACCTTC CAWSWGEDYGYTF
TRBJ2-7 . TRBV7-6 TRBD2 TGTGCCAGCAGTCTGACTAGCGACTACGAGCAGTACTTC CASSLTSDYEQYF
TRBJ1-2 . TRBV28 TRBD1 TGTGCCAGCCTTACAGGGGAAAGTAACTATGGCTACACCTTC CASLTGESNYGYTF
TRBJ1-2 . TRBV11-3 . TGTGCCAGCAGCTTAGGAGTCGCCGGCTACACCTTC CASSLGVAGYTF
TRBJ1-4 . TRBV7-9 TRBD1 TGTGCCAGCAGCTTAGTAGTTGGGACAGGGTTCGAAAAACTGTTTTTT CASSLVVGTGFEKLFF
TRBJ1-5 . TRBV10-3 TRBD1 TGTGCCATCAGTGATGGGGACAGGGGGTATCAGCCCCAGCATTTT CAISDGDRGYQPQHF
TRBJ1-1 . TRBV9 TRBD1 TGTGCCAGCAGCGTAACAGGACAGGGGTTGGGTTACACTGAAGCTTTCTTT CASSVTGQGLGYTEAFF
TRBJ2-3 . TRBV9 TRBD2 TGTGCCAGCAGCACCGGGACTAGCGGCACAGATACGCAGTATTTT CASSTGTSGTDTQYF
TRBJ2-2 once TRBV27 . TGTGCCAGCACCCCTAGGATCCCCGGGGAGCTGTTTTTT CASTPRIPGELFF
TRBJ2-7 . TRBV2 . TGTGCCAGCATGGCAATCCACTACGAGCAGTACTTC CASMAIHYEQYF
TRBJ2-4 . TRBV4-2 TRBD1 TGTGCCAGCAGCCAATCCGGGACAGGGCCCAAAAACATTCAGTACTTC CASSQSGTGPKNIQYF
TRBJ1-2 . TRBV2 TRBD1 TGTGCCAGCGCCGGGACAGGGGGAGGCTATGGCTACACCTTC CASAGTGGGYGYTF
TRBJ2-1 . TRBV9 . TGTGCCAGCAGTACAGGACGAGACTACAATGAGCAGTTCTTC CASSTGRDYNEQFF
TRBJ1-5 . TRBV2 TRBD1 TGTGCCAGCAGAATAGGGACAGGAGGCAATCAGCCCCAGCATTTT CASRIGTGGNQPQHF
TRBJ2-3 . TRBV19 TRBD2 TGTGCCAGTAGCTGGTTTAGCGGGAGTGCAGATACGCAGTATTTT CASSWFSGSADTQYF
TRBJ1-4 . TRBV9 . TGTGCCAGCAGCGATGGCCAGCGCGAAAAACTGTTTTTT CASSDGQREKLFF
TRBJ1-2 . TRBV28 . TGTGCCAGCAGTCCCGGGGGAGGGCTAGACTATGGCTACACCTTC CASSPGGGLDYGYTF
TRBJ1-2 . TRBV9 TRBD1 TGTGCCAGCAGCGTAGGGACAGGAGCTGGCTACACCTTC CASSVGTGAGYTF
TRBJ1-2 . TRBV30 TRBD1 TGTGCCTGGGGGACAGGGGGCAGGTACTATGGCTACACCTTC CAWGTGGRYYGYTF
TRBJ1-2 once TRBV28 . TGTGCCAGCAGGACAACAGGGTACTATGGCTACACCTTC CASRTTGYYGYTF